The next 22 T cell receptor beta chains were all read from a single sample in a study of T cell changes during pregnancy in multiple sclerosis. TCRdb keeps only in-frame clones here, not all; method: immunoSEQ multiplex PCR. The top ten hold about 0.65% of the sample, which has about 44,000 clones, 80% to 95% seen once. Sequenced material: CD4+ T cells from peripheral blood mononuclear cells, taken before pregnancy. Receptor source: a female donor with multiple sclerosis, enrolled in a pregnancy study.

This clone was observed once. V is TRBV11-2 and J is TRBJ1-3; no reliable D call. The CDR3 has 14 residues. Germline CDR1 is SGHAT and CDR2 is FQNNGV. With 5 bases removed from V and 3 bases from J, the gap between germline ends came to 11 bases. The CDR3, as DNA: TGTGCCAGCAGCACCGGACTTCGTGGAAACACCATATATTTT. Its translation: CASSTGLRGNTIYF.

This chain joins TRBV5-4 and TRBJ2-1; possible D gene TRBD1, 6 bases. This CDR3 is built from 14 residues. With 4 bases removed from V and 4 bases from J, the gap between germline ends came to 12 bases. CDR1 is SGHNT, CDR2 YYREEE, per germline (reference sequence). This chain's CDR3 is CASSKRDRYNEQFF. The CDR3, as DNA: TGTGCCAGCAGCAAACGCGACAGGTACAATGAGCAGTTCTTC.

This clone has a handful of counts. The chain joins TRBV7-8 to TRBJ1-2; 8 bases map to TRBD1. Trimming cost V 5 bases and J 8 bases; bases outside gene matches: 4. This CDR3 comprises 12 residues. Looked up from germline, CDR1 is SGHVS and CDR2 is FQNEAQ. The CDR3 DNA is TGTGCCAGCAGCCCAGGGGGCGGGGGCTACACCTTC. It translates to CASSPGGGGYTF.

CDR3 amino acids: CASSPTRDSYEQYF. The CDR3 DNA reads as TGTGCCAGCAGCCCCACACGGGACAGTTACGAGCAGTACTTC. V and J are TRBV7-3 and TRBJ2-7; 7 nucleotides agree with TRBD1. The CDR3 consists of 14 residues. The trim removed 5 bases at V and 4 bases at J, leaving 8 bases unmatched. Germline CDR1 is SGHTA and CDR2 is FQGTGA.

This clone was counted only a few times. V usage is TRBV19 and J usage is TRBJ1-2; D is unclear. The germline gives CDR1 LNHDA, CDR2 SQIVND (reference sequence). The V and J ends lost 3 bases and 5 bases respectively, with 16 bases between them. This CDR3 is built from 15 residues. The CDR3 DNA reads TGTGCCAGTAGTATGGCGGGAAGGGAGACGTATGGCTACACCTTC. Translation: CASSMAGRETYGYTF.

This chain connects TRBV30 to TRBJ2-7; TRBD2 might be the D (6 bases). Trimming removed 0 bases from V and 3 bases from J, with 21 bases in between. This CDR3 region has 17 residues. The germline V gene has CDR1 GTSNPN and CDR2 SVGIG (reference sequence). The CDR3 sequence is CAWSVPPHGRRVYEQYF. The DNA for the CDR3 is TGTGCCTGGAGTGTACCCCCCCATGGGAGGCGCGTCTACGAGCAGTACTTC.

The chain joins TRBV7-8 to TRBJ2-7; 7 bases line up with TRBD2. The germline gives CDR1 SGHVS, CDR2 FQNEAQ. With 8 bases clipped from V and 2 bases from J, the junction kept 6 bases outside the gene matches. The CDR3 length is 13 residues. The CDR3 region is CASGHGTTYEQYF. The CDR3 nucleotides read TGTGCCAGCGGCCACGGGACTACCTACGAGCAGTACTTC.

V gene TRBV7-2 combines with J gene TRBJ2-3, with TRBD1 matching over 7 bases. The CDR3 runs 17 residues. Germline lookup yields CDR1 SGHTA and CDR2 FQGNSA. The V segment lost 5 bases and the J segment 2 bases; nucleotides outside the gene matches: 13. Here the CDR3 DNA reads TGTGCCAGCAGCGCTCCACAGGGGCGAAGACCCACAGATACGCAGTATTTT. It encodes CASSAPQGRRPTDTQYF.

As concerns this clone: One end of the junction does not line up with germline, which may come from a read error. This rearrangement joins TRBV15 to TRBJ2-3; possible D gene TRBD2, 6 bases. The CDR3 is 14 amino acids. Germline V CDR1 and CDR2: LNHNV, YYDKDF (reference sequence). CDR3 sequence (DNA): TGTACCACCAGCAGAGTGGACTACACAGATACGCAGTATTTT. Translated: CTTSRVDYTDTQYF.

V usage is TRBV7-9 and J usage is TRBJ2-7; D is possibly TRBD1 (6 bases). The germline V and J ends were trimmed by 4 bases and 10 bases, with 26 bases remaining between them. The CDR3 sequence is 16 residues long. From germline, CDR1 is SEHNR and CDR2 FQNEAQ (reference sequence). In DNA form, the CDR3 reads TGTGCCAGCAGCTCCGCAGGGTCGAGGGGGATCGGGCTACAGTACTTC. Amino acid sequence: CASSSAGSRGIGLQYF.

The chain carries TRBV5-6 and TRBJ1-2; 7 bases align to TRBD1. The CDR3 spans 15 residues. Germline V CDR1 and CDR2: SGHDT, YYEEEE. V was clipped by 3 bases and J by 4 bases; unmatched bases: 9. For the CDR3, the DNA is TGTGCCAGCAGCTCCCAAACAGGGGCAAGCTATGGCTACACCTTC. Protein sequence: CASSSQTGASYGYTF.

The V call is TRBV5-1, the J call TRBJ1-2; 10 bases map to TRBD1. The CDR3 contains 17 residues. V trimming: 4 bases; J trimming: 6 bases; junction bases outside the gene matches: 15. Germline V lookup: CDR1 SGHRS, CDR2 YFSETQ. Written as DNA, the CDR3 is TGCGCCAGCAGCCAACTAAGACAGGGGGCTAGGGAAGATGGCTACACCTTC. Protein: CASSQLRQGAREDGYTF.

The V and J genes are TRBV2 and TRBJ1-1, with TRBD1 matching 8 bases. The ends lost 5 bases at V and 2 bases at J; junction bases unmatched: 4. The CDR3 loop spans 14 amino acids. Germline lookup yields CDR1 SNHLY and CDR2 FYNNEI. The CDR3 spells CASSQTGGNTEAFF. As DNA, the CDR3 is TGTGCCAGCAGTCAAACAGGGGGTAACACTGAAGCTTTCTTT.

This chain joins TRBV6-6 and TRBJ2-7, with 8 nucleotides matching TRBD1. The CDR3 has 15 amino acids. Germline V gene lookup returns CDR1 MNHNY and CDR2 SVGAGI (reference sequence). V lost 0 bases and J lost 3; bases outside the gene matches: 4. The CDR3 sequence: CASSYSWTGSYEQYF. CDR3 nucleotides: TGTGCCAGCAGTTACTCTTGGACAGGGAGCTACGAGCAGTACTTC.

This rearrangement joins TRBV7-3 to TRBJ2-2; TRBD2 agrees at 8 bases. Germline CDR1 and CDR2: SGHTA and FQGTGA. This CDR3 is 15 amino acids long. The J segment lost 7 bases and the V segment lost 2 bases, leaving 6 bases of the junction unmatched. CDR3 in amino acids: CASSLSGLGVGELFF. The CDR3 nucleotides are TGTGCCAGCAGCTTATCGGGACTAGGGGTCGGGGAGCTGTTTTTT.

The chain uses TRBV11-1 and TRBJ2-1, with 14 bases fitting TRBD2. The CDR3 is 16 amino acids. Germline V gene data show CDR1 as SGHAT and CDR2 as FQDESV (reference sequence). V lost 3 bases and J lost 8; bases outside the gene matches: 6. CDR3 residues: CASSFRTSGRRDEQFF. DNA of the CDR3: TGTGCCAGCAGCTTCCGGACTAGCGGGAGGAGGGATGAGCAGTTCTTC.

J is TRBJ1-2 and V is TRBV5-1; 8 bases agree with TRBD1. The germline V gene has CDR1 SGHRS and CDR2 YFSETQ. The CDR3 consists of 15 residues. V lost 0 bases to trimming and J lost 0 bases; unmatched junction nucleotides: 1. In DNA, the CDR3 is TGCGCCAGCAGCTTGGACAGGGGGTCTAACTATGGCTACACCTTC. Its translation is CASSLDRGSNYGYTF.

The chain combines TRBV10-3 with TRBJ1-1, with 8 bases matching TRBD1. Per germline, CDR1 ENHRY and CDR2 SYGVKD. CDR3 length: 15 amino acids. The trim removed 0 bases at V and 7 bases at J, leaving 7 bases unmatched. The CDR3 DNA follows: TGTGCCATCAGTGAGTCGACAGGGGTCGCACTTGAAGCTTTCTTT. Protein: CAISESTGVALEAFF.

The V and J genes are TRBV4-2 and TRBJ2-7; 13 nucleotides match TRBD2. The CDR3 has 15 amino acids. Per germline, CDR1 LGHNA and CDR2 YNFKEQ. V lost 4 bases to trimming and J lost 5 bases; unmatched junction nucleotides: 5. CDR3: CASSPGTSGANEQYF. DNA for the CDR3: TGTGCCAGCAGCCCCGGGACTAGCGGGGCTAACGAGCAGTACTTC.

V and J are TRBV5-1 and TRBJ1-2; D call uncertain. CDR1 and CDR2 (germline): SGHRS, YFSETQ. V lost 4 bases to trimming and J lost 2 bases, with 6 bases between them. The CDR3 runs to 12 residues. The CDR3 DNA is TGCGCCAGCAGCCGGGTCAACTATGGCTACACCTTC. Protein: CASSRVNYGYTF.

The chain is built from TRBV5-1 and TRBJ2-2, with TRBD1 matching over 9 bases. Germline-derived CDR1 and CDR2 are SGHRS and YFSETQ. The CDR3 extends over 16 amino acids. V lost 5 bases to trimming and J lost 7 bases; unmatched junction nucleotides: 12. The CDR3 DNA reads TGCGCCAGCAGTTTTACACCGGGACAGGGAGGCGGGGAGCTGTTTTTT. Translation gives CASSFTPGQGGGELFF.

The CDR3 loop reads CASSRRQGSGNTIYF. In nucleotides, the CDR3 is TGTGCCAGCAGCCGCCGACAGGGCTCTGGAAACACCATATATTTT. The V gene is TRBV11-2, the J gene TRBJ1-3, with 7 positions matching TRBD1. The germline V gene has CDR1 SGHAT and CDR2 FQNNGV. With V trimmed by 5 bases and J by 0 bases, 4 bases remained unmatched. This CDR3 has 15 amino acids.